These 20 T cell receptor beta chains were all obtained from the same sample, sequenced in a study of T-cell reconstitution after alpha-beta-depleted transplantation in children. Unique molecular identifiers featured in how the TCRbeta library was prepared. MiXCR was run by TCRdb on the PCR reads, yielding one entry per CDR3 protein. The sample lists some 220,000 distinct CDR3 sequences, roughly 9% occurring once. Sample: PBMCs from the stem cell graft donor, taken from the stem cell graft. Source of these receptors: a human donor who donated a stem cell graft to a child with acute lymphoblastic leukemia.

This clonotype was observed at least ten times. The chain uses TRBV12-3 or TRBV12-4 and TRBJ2-5; 8 bases fit TRBD1. V was clipped by 5 bases and J by 4 bases; unmatched bases: 9. The CDR3 extends over 15 amino acids. As DNA, the CDR3 is TGTGCCAGCAGTCTCCGGACAGGGCTAGGAGAGACCCAGTACTTC. Its translation: CASSLRTGLGETQYF.

This clonotype was recorded many times. The chain joins TRBV20-1 to TRBJ1-5, with D perhaps matching TRBD1 (6 bases). Germline V gives CDR1 DFQATT, CDR2 SNEGSKA (reference sequence). Trimming took 5 bases from V and 2 from J, leaving 16 bases between them. This CDR3 spans 15 amino acids. The CDR3 DNA follows: TGCAGTGCTCTGAACAGGGTTTACGGCAATCAGCCCCAGCATTTT. Translating gives CSALNRVYGNQPQHF.

This clonotype has a handful of counts. This chain connects TRBV15 to TRBJ2-5; TRBD1 matches at 7 bases. The J segment lost 1 base and the V segment lost 0 bases, leaving 8 bases of the junction unmatched. This CDR3 has 17 amino acids. The germline V gene encodes CDR1 LNHNV and CDR2 YYDKDF (reference sequence). The CDR3 reads CATSRDWDSRFQETQYF. The CDR3 nucleotides are TGTGCCACCAGCAGAGATTGGGACAGCCGATTCCAAGAGACCCAGTACTTC.

This clonotype was seen ten or more times. This chain uses TRBV12-3 or TRBV12-4 with TRBJ1-1, with a possible D match to TRBD1 (5 bases). V was pared by 1 base and J by 4 bases, with 13 bases between. The CDR3 is 15 amino acids. CDR3: CASSLVLGGGTEAFF. CDR3 in DNA: TGTGCCAGCAGTTTAGTTCTGGGGGGAGGCACTGAAGCTTTCTTT.

This chain joins TRBV21-1 and TRBJ1-1. TRBV21-1 is deemed a pseudogene. This CDR3 spans 15 amino acids. The CDR3 DNA reads as TGTGCCAGCAGCAAATTTTCAGACGTGAACACTGAAGCTTTCTTT. This translates into CASSKFSDVNTEAFF.

This chain connects TRBV4-1 to TRBJ1-1; D perhaps matches TRBD1 (6 bases). Germline V gives CDR1 MGHRA, CDR2 YSYEKL. The V gene lost 1 base and the J gene lost 1 base, with 10 bases spanning the gap. The CDR3 spans 15 residues. CDR3 in amino acids: CASSQATGTNTEAFF. The CDR3 nucleotides are TGCGCCAGCAGCCAAGCTACAGGGACGAACACTGAAGCTTTCTTT.

The chain couples TRBV5-1 to TRBJ2-3, with TRBD2 matching 11 bases. CDR3 length equals 16 residues. In germline, CDR1 is SGHRS, CDR2 YFSETQ. Unmatched junction bases numbered 7, after V lost 1 base and J lost 6 bases. The CDR3 loop is CASSLYSGGAQDTQYF. The DNA for the CDR3 is TGCGCCAGCAGCTTGTATAGCGGGGGGGCCCAGGATACGCAGTATTTT. The full variable domain, in which reference TRBV5-1 and TRBJ2-3 provide the parts outside the CDR3, is KAGVTQTPRYLIKTRGQQVTLSCSPISGHRSVSWYQQTPGQGLQFLFEYFSETQRNKGNFPGRFSGRQFSNSRSEMNVSTLELGDSALYLCASSLYSGGAQDTQYFGPGTRLTVL.

This clonotype has ten or more counts. This rearrangement joins TRBV6-5 to TRBJ2-7, with 7 nucleotides matching TRBD1. V was clipped by 6 bases and J by 0 bases; unmatched bases: 2. Germline values: CDR1 MNHEY, CDR2 SVGAGI. The CDR3 has 13 residues. The CDR3 sequence is CASSYRGSYEQYF. In DNA, the CDR3 is TGTGCCAGCAGCTACAGGGGCTCCTACGAGCAGTACTTC.

Ten or more counts support this clonotype. The chain employs TRBV28 and TRBJ2-7, with TRBD1 matching over 7 bases. V was pared by 7 bases and J by 1 base, with 13 bases of the junction left unmatched. The CDR3 is 16 residues long. The germline V gene has CDR1 MDHEN and CDR2 SYDVKM. CDR3 coding DNA: TGTGCCAGCACCCACCCACCCGGGACAGTATCCTACGAGCAGTACTTC. This translates into CASTHPPGTVSYEQYF.

The J gene is TRBJ1-2, the V gene TRBV7-6; D is possibly TRBD1 (5 bases). The CDR3 length is 18 residues. From germline, CDR1 is SGHVS and CDR2 FNYEAQ. Trimming took off 0 bases at V and 1 base at J, with 18 bases between the two ends. The CDR3 loop is CASSLAWGVRRLNYGYTF. DNA for the CDR3: TGTGCCAGCAGCTTAGCTTGGGGGGTACGGAGACTTAACTATGGCTACACCTTC.

This clonotype was counted many times. The J gene is TRBJ2-7, the V gene TRBV12-3 or TRBV12-4; D is unresolved. The CDR3 is 14 residues long. Trimming shortened V by 6 bases and J by 0 bases, and 12 bases separated the two germline ends. DNA of the CDR3: TGTGCCAGCAGGCGGACCTTTAACTCCTACGAGCAGTACTTC. It yields the protein CASRRTFNSYEQYF.

Ten or more counts support this clonotype. The V and J genes are TRBV7-8 and TRBJ1-3, with a possible D match to TRBD1 (6 bases). Between the trimmed V and J ends, which lost 1 base and 2 bases, there was a span of 9 bases. CDR1 SGHVS and CDR2 FQNEAQ come from the germline V gene. This CDR3 has 15 residues. CDR3 bases: TGTGCCAGCAGCTTAGACAGGGCGGCTGGAAACACCATATATTTT. Amino acids: CASSLDRAAGNTIYF.

The V call is TRBV6-1, the J call TRBJ2-4, with 9 bases aligning to TRBD1. Germline V gene lookup returns CDR1 MNHNS and CDR2 SASEGT. The CDR3 runs 16 residues. V shed 2 bases and J 3 bases; nucleotides not matched to a gene: 5. The CDR3 DNA follows: TGTGCCAGCAGTGAACGACAGGGGGTGGACAAAAACATTCAGTACTTC. This encodes CASSERQGVDKNIQYF.

Concerning this clonotype: A clone one base away is much larger, so this may be a read error. The V call is TRBV3-1, the J call TRBJ2-2; a weak D match, TRBD1 (6 bases). The CDR3 is made up of 14 amino acids. The germline V gene has CDR1 LGHDT and CDR2 YNNKEL (reference sequence). V was shortened by 4 bases and J by 9 bases, with 15 bases between the two germline ends. The CDR3 spells CASSLKGGARELFF. The CDR3 nucleotides read TGTGCCAGCAGCCTAAAAGGGGGAGCCAGGGAGCTGTTTTTT.

Ten or more counts support this clonotype. The chain combines TRBV5-1 with TRBJ1-1, with D possibly matching TRBD1 (5 bases). From germline, CDR1 is SGHRS and CDR2 YFSETQ. Trimming took off 4 bases at V and 5 bases at J, with 9 bases between the two ends. CDR3 length: 12 residues. DNA of the CDR3: TGCGCCAGCAGCGGGGACTTAACTGAAGCTTTCTTT. It is translated as CASSGDLTEAFF. The full variable domain, completed using reference TRBV5-1 and TRBJ1-1, is KAGVTQTPRYLIKTRGQQVTLSCSPISGHRSVSWYQQTPGQGLQFLFEYFSETQRNKGNFPGRFSGRQFSNSRSEMNVSTLELGDSALYLCASSGDLTEAFFGQGTRLTVV.

J is TRBJ1-1 and V is TRBV6-4, with a tentative D call TRBD1 (5 bases). The CDR3 has 16 residues. Germline loops: CDR1 MRHNA, CDR2 SNTAGT. V shed 4 bases and J shed 3 bases, with 18 bases lying between them. The CDR3 sequence is CASSGRGPPWDTEAFF. The CDR3 DNA is TGTGCCAGCAGTGGTAGGGGCCCTCCCTGGGACACTGAAGCTTTCTTT.

J is TRBJ1-6 and V is TRBV11-3; D not resolved. Germline loops: CDR1 SGHNT, CDR2 YENEEA. The CDR3 extends over 13 amino acids. V was trimmed by 0 bases and J by 9 bases, leaving 6 bases between them. The DNA of the CDR3 is TGTGCCAGCAGCTTAGAGAAGGCTTCACCCCTCCACTTT. Encoded protein: CASSLEKASPLHF.

This clonotype appeared many times. The rearrangement links TRBV5-6 to TRBJ2-2; D remains unclear. Trimming took 5 bases from V and 0 from J, leaving 14 bases between them. The CDR3 contains 16 residues. Per the germline V gene, CDR1 is SGHDT and CDR2 is YYEEEE. The chain's CDR3 is CASSRLGTSNTGELFF. CDR3 sequence (DNA): TGTGCCAGCAGTAGATTGGGTACTTCGAACACCGGGGAGCTGTTTTTT.

V is TRBV30 and J is TRBJ2-7; D is undetermined. This CDR3 region has 13 residues. Trimming removed 3 bases from V and 3 bases from J, with 12 bases in between. The V gene's germline CDR1 is GTSNPN and CDR2 SVGIG (reference sequence). CDR3 sequence: CAWRRVGLYEQYF. CDR3 nucleotides: TGTGCCTGGAGACGAGTTGGGCTCTACGAGCAGTACTTC. Using reference TRBV30 and TRBJ2-7 for the parts outside the CDR3, the full variable domain is SQTIHQWPATLVQPVGSPLSLECTVEGTSNPNLYWYRQAAGRGLQLLFYSVGIGQISSEVPQNLSASRPQDRQFILSSKKLLLSDSGFYLCAWRRVGLYEQYFGPGTRLTVT.

V gene TRBV6-2 or TRBV6-3 combines with J gene TRBJ2-2, with a possible D match to TRBD2 (5 bases). Germline V gene sequence: CDR1 MNHEY, CDR2 SVGEGT. CDR3 length: 16 residues. V lost 5 bases, J lost 1 base, and 14 bases lay in between. The CDR3: CASSRIGGLNTGELFF. In DNA, the CDR3 is TGTGCCAGCAGTCGTATTGGCGGGTTGAACACCGGGGAGCTGTTTTTT.